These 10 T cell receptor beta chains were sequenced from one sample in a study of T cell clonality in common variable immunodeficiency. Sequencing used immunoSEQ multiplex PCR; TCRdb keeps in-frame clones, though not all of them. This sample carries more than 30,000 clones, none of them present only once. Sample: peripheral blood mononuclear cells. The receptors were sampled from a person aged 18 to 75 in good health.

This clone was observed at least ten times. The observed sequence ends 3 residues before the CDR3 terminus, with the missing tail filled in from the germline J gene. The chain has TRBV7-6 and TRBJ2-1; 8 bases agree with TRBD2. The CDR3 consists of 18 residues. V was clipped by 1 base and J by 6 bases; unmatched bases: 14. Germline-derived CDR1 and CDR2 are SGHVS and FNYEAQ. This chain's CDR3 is CASSLDFRPGLGANEQFF. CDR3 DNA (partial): TGTGCCAGCAGCTTAGACTTCCGACCGGGACTAGGGGCCAATGAG. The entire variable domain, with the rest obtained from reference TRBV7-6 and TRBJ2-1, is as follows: GAGVSQSPRYKVTKRGQDVALRCDPISGHVSLYWYRQALGQGPEFLTYFNYEAQQDKSGLPNDRFSAERPEGSISTLTIQRTEQRDSAMYRCASSLDFRPGLGANEQFFGPGTRLTVL.

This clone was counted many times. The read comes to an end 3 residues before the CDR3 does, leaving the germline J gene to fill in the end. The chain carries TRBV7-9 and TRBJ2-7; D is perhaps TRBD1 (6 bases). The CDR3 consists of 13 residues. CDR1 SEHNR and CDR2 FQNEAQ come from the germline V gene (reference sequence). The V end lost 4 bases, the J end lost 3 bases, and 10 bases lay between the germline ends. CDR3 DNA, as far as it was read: TGTGCCAGCAGCTCAGACAGGAGCTACGAG. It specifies CASSSDRSYE. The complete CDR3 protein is CASSSDRSYEQYF.

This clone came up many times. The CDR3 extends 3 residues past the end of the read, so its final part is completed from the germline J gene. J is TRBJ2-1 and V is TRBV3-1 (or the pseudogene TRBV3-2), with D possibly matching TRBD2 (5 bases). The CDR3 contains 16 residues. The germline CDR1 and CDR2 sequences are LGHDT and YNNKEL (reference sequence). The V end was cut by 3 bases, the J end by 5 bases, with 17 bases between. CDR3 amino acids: CASSQTGKELNNEQFF. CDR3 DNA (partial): TGTGCCAGCAGCCAGACGGGGAAGGAACTAAACAATGAG.

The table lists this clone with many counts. The DNA read from the CDR3 is TGTGCCAGCTGCCGGGACATTTTGAAAGACGGGAGCAATCAGCCC. Amino acid sequence: CASCRDILKDGSNQP. The full CDR3 is CASCRDILKDGSNQPQHF. The rearrangement joins TRBV2 to TRBJ1-5; D might be TRBD1 (6 bases). Read coverage stops 3 residues before the CDR3 terminus; the germline J gene supplies the remainder. From germline, CDR1 is SNHLY and CDR2 FYNNEI. The V and J ends lost 8 bases and 1 base respectively, with 24 bases between them. The length of the CDR3 is 18 residues.

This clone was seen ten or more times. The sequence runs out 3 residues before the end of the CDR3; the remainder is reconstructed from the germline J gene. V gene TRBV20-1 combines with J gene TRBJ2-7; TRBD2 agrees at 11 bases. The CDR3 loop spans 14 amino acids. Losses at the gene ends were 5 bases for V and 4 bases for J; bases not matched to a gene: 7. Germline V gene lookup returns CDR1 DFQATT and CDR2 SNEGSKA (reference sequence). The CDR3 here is CSALAGGPSYEQYF. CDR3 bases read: TGCAGTGCTTTAGCGGGGGGGCCTAGTTACGAG.

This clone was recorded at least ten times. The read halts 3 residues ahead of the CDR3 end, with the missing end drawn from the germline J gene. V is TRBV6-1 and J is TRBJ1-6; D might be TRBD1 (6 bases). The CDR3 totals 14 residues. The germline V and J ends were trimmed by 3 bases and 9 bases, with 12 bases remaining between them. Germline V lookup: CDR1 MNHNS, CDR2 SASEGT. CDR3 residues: CASSDYRVGSPLHF. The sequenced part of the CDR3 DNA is TGTGCCAGCAGTGATTACAGGGTTGGTTCACCC.

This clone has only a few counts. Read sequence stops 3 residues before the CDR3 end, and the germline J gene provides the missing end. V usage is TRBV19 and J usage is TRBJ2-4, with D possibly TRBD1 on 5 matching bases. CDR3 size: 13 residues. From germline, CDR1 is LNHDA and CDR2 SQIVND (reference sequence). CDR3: CASTLGVRYGQYF. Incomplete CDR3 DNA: TGTGCCAGTACGCTAGGGGTGCGCTATGGT. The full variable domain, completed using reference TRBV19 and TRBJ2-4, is DGGITQSPKYLFRKEGQNVTLSCEQNLNHDAMYWYRQDPGQGLRLIYYSQIVNDFQKGDIAEGYSVSREKKESFPLTVTSAQKNPTAFYLCASTLGVRYGQYFGAGTRLSVL.

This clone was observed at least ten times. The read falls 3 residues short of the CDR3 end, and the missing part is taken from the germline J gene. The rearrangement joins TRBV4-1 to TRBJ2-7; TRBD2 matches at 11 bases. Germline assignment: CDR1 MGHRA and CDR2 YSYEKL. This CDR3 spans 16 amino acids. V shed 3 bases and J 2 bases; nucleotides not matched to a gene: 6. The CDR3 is CASSHTLAGDPYEQYF. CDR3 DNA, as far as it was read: TGCGCCAGCAGCCATACACTAGCGGGAGACCCCTACGAG.

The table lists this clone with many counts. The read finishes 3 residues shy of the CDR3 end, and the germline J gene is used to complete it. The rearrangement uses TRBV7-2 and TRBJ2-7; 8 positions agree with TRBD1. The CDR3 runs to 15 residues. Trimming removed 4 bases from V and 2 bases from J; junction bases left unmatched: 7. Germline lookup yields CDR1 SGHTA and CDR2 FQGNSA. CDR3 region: CASSSPDRATYEQYF. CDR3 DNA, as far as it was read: TGTGCCAGCAGCTCCCCGGACAGGGCCACCTACGAG.

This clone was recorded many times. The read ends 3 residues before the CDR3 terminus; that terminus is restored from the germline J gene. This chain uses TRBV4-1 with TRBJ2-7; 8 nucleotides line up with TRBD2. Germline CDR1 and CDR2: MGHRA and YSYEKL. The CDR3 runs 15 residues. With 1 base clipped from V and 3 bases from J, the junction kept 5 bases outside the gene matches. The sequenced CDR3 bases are TGCGCCAGCAGCCAAGCCTTAAGCGGGAGCTACGAG. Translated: CASSQALSGSYE. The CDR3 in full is CASSQALSGSYEQYF.